Presented here are 18 T cell receptor beta chains from one specimen sequenced in a study of blood T cell repertoires in COVID-19. The data were produced by immunoSEQ multiplex PCR, yet TCRdb's version contains in-frame clones alone and is incomplete. The sample lists about 30,000 clones, roughly 94% occurring once. The specimen sequenced was peripheral blood. Receptor source: a man in his fifties with active COVID-19.

The chain couples TRBV12-3 or TRBV12-4 to TRBJ2-7; D is undetermined. This CDR3 region has 13 residues. With 3 bases removed from V and 3 bases from J, the gap between germline ends came to 9 bases. The CDR3 sequence: CASSLLYSYEQYF. In DNA, the CDR3 is TGTGCCAGCAGTTTGTTGTACAGCTACGAGCAGTACTTC.

The V call is TRBV28, the J call TRBJ1-1, with 9 nucleotides matching TRBD1. Germline trimming cut 4 bases from V and 5 bases from J; bases unmatched to any gene: 11. The CDR3 runs 16 residues. Germline V CDR1 and CDR2: MDHEN, SYDVKM. The CDR3 spells CASSWDRDLVRTEAFF. The CDR3 DNA follows: TGTGCCAGCAGTTGGGACAGGGATCTAGTGAGGACTGAAGCTTTCTTT.

This chain connects TRBV7-8 to TRBJ1-6; 9 bases line up with TRBD1. Germline V lookup: CDR1 SGHVS, CDR2 FQNEAQ. After removal of 7 bases from V and 4 bases from J, the junction contained 8 bases not matched to a gene. The CDR3 runs to 16 residues. In DNA, the CDR3 is TGTGCCAGCATGGATAGGGACAGGGTTTATAATTCACCCCTCCACTTT. This translates into CASMDRDRVYNSPLHF.

This chain uses TRBV21-1 with TRBJ1-2. TRBV21-1 is a pseudogene locus. The length of the CDR3 is 21 residues. Here the CDR3 reads CASSKGVGLEGEEGTYGGYTF. The CDR3 nucleotides read TGTGCCAGCAGCAAAGGAGTAGGGCTTGAAGGGGAGGAGGGCACCTATGGGGGCTACACCTTC.

This chain joins TRBV28 and TRBJ2-2, with 9 bases that match TRBD1. Per germline, CDR1 MDHEN and CDR2 SYDVKM. V was pared by 6 bases and J by 5 bases, with 7 bases of the junction left unmatched. The CDR3 has 15 amino acids. The CDR3 nucleotides read TGTGCCAGCAGCCCCTGGGACAGGGAAACCGGGGAGCTGTTTTTT. Its protein product is CASSPWDRETGELFF.

The chain combines TRBV30 with TRBJ2-7; a weak D match, TRBD2 (6 bases). The germline gives CDR1 GTSNPN, CDR2 SVGIG (reference sequence). This CDR3 region has 14 residues. Trimming removed 4 bases at V and 5 bases at J, with 18 bases between. CDR3 in DNA: TGTGCCTGGACCATTAGCGGATCTGGGGACGAGCAGTACTTC. Translation: CAWTISGSGDEQYF.

The chain joins TRBV9 to TRBJ2-7; TRBD1 is a possible D gene (6 bases). Trimming shortened V by 0 bases and J by 6 bases, and 13 bases separated the two germline ends. The CDR3 contains 14 residues. Germline lookup yields CDR1 SGDLS and CDR2 YYNGEE. Written as DNA, the CDR3 is TGTGCCAGCAGCGTAGCCCCACAGGGAACCGAGCAGTACTTC. Amino acids: CASSVAPQGTEQYF.

The genes are TRBV3-1 (or the pseudogene TRBV3-2) and TRBJ2-3, with 7 bases aligning to TRBD2. The CDR3 has 19 amino acids. CDR1 and CDR2 from the germline V gene are LGHDT and YNNKEL (reference sequence). V dropped 4 bases and J dropped 2; count of bases not matched to a gene: 18. CDR3 region: CASSRYPGSSGGVTDTQYF. In nucleotides, the CDR3 is TGTGCCAGCAGCCGCTACCCGGGTTCTAGCGGAGGGGTCACAGATACGCAGTATTTT.

The CDR3 DNA reads as TGTGCCAGCCTCAATCCGGGACAGGGGTATGAGCAGTTCTTC. Translated, it gives CASLNPGQGYEQFF. The genes are TRBV18 and TRBJ2-1; 10 nucleotides agree with TRBD1. CDR1 and CDR2 from the germline V gene are KGHSH and LQKENI. Trimming removed 8 bases from V and 8 bases from J; junction bases left unmatched: 9. The CDR3 is 14 amino acids.

Written as DNA, the CDR3 is TGTGCCAGCAGCAAAGAGGGGTGGAATCAGCCCCAGCATTTT. Its protein is CASSKEGWNQPQHF. The rearrangement uses TRBV21-1 and TRBJ1-5; TRBD1 is the table's D call and was not checked against the DNA. TRBV21-1 is shown as a pseudogene. CDR3 size: 14 residues.

In this sample, this clone turned up a few times. The chain combines TRBV7-3 with TRBJ1-1; no clear D. V lost 0 bases, J lost 1 base, and 9 bases lay in between. This CDR3 contains 15 residues. Germline values: CDR1 SGHTA, CDR2 FQGTGA. For the CDR3, the DNA is TGTGCCAGCAGCTTAACTGGCTTACCGAACACTGAAGCTTTCTTT. Translating gives CASSLTGLPNTEAFF. Using reference TRBV7-3 and TRBJ1-1 for the parts outside the CDR3, the full variable domain is GAGVSQTPSNKVTEKGKYVELRCDPISGHTALYWYRQSLGQGPEFLIYFQGTGAADDSGLPNDRFFAVRPEGSVSTLKIQRTERGDSAVYLCASSLTGLPNTEAFFGQGTRLTVV.

This chain joins TRBV24-1 and TRBJ2-1; D gene uncertain. Trimming removed 4 bases at V and 4 bases at J, with 7 bases between. Germline V CDR1 and CDR2: KGHDR, SFDVKD. This CDR3 has 13 residues. For the CDR3, the DNA is TGTGCCACCAGTGACGCCCTATACAATGAGCAGTTCTTC. It codes for CATSDALYNEQFF.

V and J are TRBV7-9 and TRBJ2-3; D gene uncertain. Trimming took 2 bases from V and 0 from J, leaving 9 bases between them. Looked up from germline, CDR1 is SEHNR and CDR2 is FQNEAQ (reference sequence). There are 15 residues in the CDR3. CDR3 protein: CASSLSLPSTDTQYF. The CDR3 bases are TGTGCCAGCAGCTTAAGTCTACCCAGCACAGATACGCAGTATTTT.

The rearrangement joins TRBV29-1 to TRBJ1-1; D possibly corresponds to TRBD1 (6 bases). Trimming pared 6 bases from V and 7 bases from J, leaving 18 bases between. The germline gives CDR1 SQVTM, CDR2 ANQGSEA. This CDR3 has 13 residues. CDR3 coding DNA: TGCAGCGTGGGTCTACAGGGCGTTGGTGAAGCTTTCTTT. This encodes CSVGLQGVGEAFF.

This clone was detected only a few times. The chain joins TRBV3-1 (or the pseudogene TRBV3-2) to TRBJ1-2; D ambiguous. The CDR3 consists of 13 residues. Trimming took 1 base from V and 8 from J, leaving 11 bases between them. Per germline, CDR1 LGHDT and CDR2 YNNKEL (reference sequence). The CDR3 protein is CASSQARVGGYTF. CDR3 nucleotides: TGTGCCAGCAGCCAAGCGAGGGTAGGCGGCTACACCTTC.

The chain is built from TRBV4-1 and TRBJ1-2; D perhaps matches TRBD1 (5 bases). V lost 0 bases and J lost 5, with 13 bases in between. This CDR3 comprises 15 residues. Germline-derived CDR1 and CDR2 are MGHRA and YSYEKL. CDR3 in DNA: TGCGCCAGCAGCCAAGAAGGAAGGGGCTCGTATGGCTACACCTTC. Protein: CASSQEGRGSYGYTF.

The chain is built from TRBV6-5 and TRBJ2-7, with D possibly TRBD2 on 5 matching bases. Trimming cost V 9 bases and J 2 bases, with 17 bases left between them. The germline gives CDR1 MNHEY, CDR2 SVGAGI. CDR3 length: 14 residues. This CDR3 is CASSSLGAAYEQYF. In DNA, the CDR3 is TGTGCCAGTTCTTCACTAGGCGCAGCCTACGAGCAGTACTTC.

CDR3 loop: CASSLAVAGGETQYF. The CDR3 DNA sequence: TGCGCCAGCAGCTTGGCGGTAGCGGGGGGTGAGACCCAGTACTTC. The rearrangement links TRBV5-1 to TRBJ2-5, with 10 bases matching TRBD2. From germline, CDR1 is SGHRS and CDR2 YFSETQ. After removal of 0 bases from V and 5 bases from J, the junction contained 4 bases not matched to a gene. This CDR3 is 15 amino acids long.